The 9 T cell receptor beta chains given below trace back to one sample, sequenced in a study of blood T cells in healthy people across ages. Sample-barcoded 5' priming and a J-beta primer mix drove a second PCR of roughly 6 to 12 cycles. Each CDR3 protein is one row after TCRdb ran MiXCR on the 5' RACE reads. The sample lists about a million distinct CDR3 sequences; 35% to 45% were seen once. The material sequenced was blood. These receptors were collected from a man younger than 35 in good health.

On this clonotype: One junction end does not reproduce the germline sequence, and a read error may be involved. DNA of the CDR3: TGTGCCAGCCTGGGGGGCTATTATTCACCCCTCCACTTT. Translation: CASLGGYYSPLHF. The rearrangement links TRBV7-2 to TRBJ1-6; tentative D call: TRBD1 (6 bases). Germline V gives CDR1 SGHTA, CDR2 FQGNSA. The CDR3 is 13 amino acids.

This clonotype was counted a single time. The rearrangement links TRBV12-5 to TRBJ1-4; D might be TRBD1 (5 bases). There are 16 residues in the CDR3. The V end lost 1 base, the J end lost 4 bases, and 13 bases lay between the germline ends. Germline V gene lookup returns CDR1 LGHNT and CDR2 FRNRAP. The CDR3 DNA reads TGTGCTAGTGGTTTGGACCCGGGACTGCGTAATGAAAAACTGTTTTTT. Amino acid sequence: CASGLDPGLRNEKLFF.

In this sample, this clonotype turned up a few times. The chain combines TRBV7-2 with TRBJ2-5; TRBD2 matches at 7 bases. J was trimmed by 5 bases and V by 1 base; bases with no gene match: 4. CDR3 length: 14 residues. Germline CDR1 reads SGHTA; CDR2 reads FQGNSA. The CDR3 DNA reads as TGTGCCAGCAGCTTAGGGCCCGGGGGGGAGACCCAGTACTTC. As protein: CASSLGPGGETQYF.

The chain couples TRBV2 to TRBJ1-5; TRBD1 agrees at 8 bases. The J segment lost 4 bases and the V segment lost 7 bases, leaving 6 bases of the junction unmatched. Germline CDR1 and CDR2: SNHLY and FYNNEI. The CDR3 totals 14 residues. The CDR3 spells CASTQGQENQPQHF. CDR3 bases: TGTGCCAGCACCCAGGGACAGGAAAATCAGCCCCAGCATTTT.

A few counts support this clonotype. J is TRBJ1-1 and V is TRBV6-2 or TRBV6-3; 7 bases match TRBD1. Trimming took 6 bases from V and 1 from J; bases not matched to a gene: 11. Germline loops: CDR1 MNHEY, CDR2 SVGEGT. This CDR3 contains 16 residues. The CDR3 is CASSLGTAPRNTEAFF. For the CDR3, the DNA is TGTGCCAGCAGCCTCGGGACAGCACCTCGGAACACTGAAGCTTTCTTT.

In this sample, this clonotype turned up a few times. The V call is TRBV9, the J call TRBJ2-3; D might be TRBD2 (7 bases). The V end was cut by 4 bases, the J end by 2 bases, with 20 bases between. The CDR3 consists of 17 residues. Germline-derived CDR1 and CDR2 are SGDLS and YYNGEE. The CDR3 protein is CASSSVGWGGHTDTQYF. The CDR3 region has the DNA TGTGCCAGCAGCTCAGTGGGTTGGGGGGGACACACAGATACGCAGTATTTT.

In this sample, this clonotype turned up a few times. CDR3 residues: CASSLGFEGDAFF. In nucleotides, the CDR3 is TGTGCCAGCAGTTTAGGATTCGAAGGGGACGCTTTCTTT. This chain connects TRBV12-3 or TRBV12-4 to TRBJ1-1; a weak D match, TRBD1 (5 bases). Trimming shortened V by 1 base and J by 11 bases, and 14 bases separated the two germline ends. The CDR3 consists of 13 residues.

This clonotype was observed a handful of times. The chain employs TRBV27 and TRBJ2-3; perhaps TRBD1 as D (6 bases). Trimming removed 5 bases at V and 5 bases at J, with 11 bases between. This CDR3 has 13 amino acids. CDR1 and CDR2 (germline): MNHEY, SMNVEV (reference sequence). The CDR3 sequence: CASSVTRGDTQYF. CDR3 nucleotide sequence: TGTGCCAGCAGTGTAACCAGGGGAGATACGCAGTATTTT.

This clonotype appeared once. The rearrangement joins TRBV24-1 to TRBJ2-7; D remains unclear. The germline V and J ends were trimmed by 0 bases and 7 bases, with 3 bases remaining between them. Germline V gene sequence: CDR1 KGHDR, CDR2 SFDVKD. CDR3 size: 11 residues. CDR3 amino acids: CATSDLHEQYF. Written as DNA, the CDR3 is TGTGCCACCAGTGATTTGCATGAGCAGTACTTC.